The clone carrying this T cell receptor beta chain was found a few times. The antigen remains undetermined. These data belong to a study of T cell repertoires in cytomegalovirus infection. Study details: The public TCR beta signatures pointed to both CMV infection and matching HLA type.

TCRdb fed the reads into MiXCR, producing one record per CDR3 protein. Of about 310,000 distinct CDR3 sequences listed, 17% are singletons. Trimming removed 6 bases from V and 4 bases from J, with 19 bases in between. CDR1 is DFQATT, CDR2 SNEGSKA, per germline (reference sequence). This CDR3 region has 14 residues. Study-level results: The ex vivo response showed dominance by HLA-C-restricted CMV-specific TCR beta clonotypes. Summed frequency of public TCR beta families distinguished CMV carriers with the relevant HLA.

The source material was PBMCs. The TCR was taken from a human donor in good health (CMV status not recorded). Some clones in this sample may be carry-over from other donors' samples. This chain uses TRBV20-1 with TRBJ2-7, with D possibly being TRBD2 (5 bases). This CDR3 reads CSAPRVGSAYEQYF. In DNA form, the CDR3 reads TGCAGTGCCCCGAGGGTTGGCAGCGCTTACGAGCAGTACTTC.